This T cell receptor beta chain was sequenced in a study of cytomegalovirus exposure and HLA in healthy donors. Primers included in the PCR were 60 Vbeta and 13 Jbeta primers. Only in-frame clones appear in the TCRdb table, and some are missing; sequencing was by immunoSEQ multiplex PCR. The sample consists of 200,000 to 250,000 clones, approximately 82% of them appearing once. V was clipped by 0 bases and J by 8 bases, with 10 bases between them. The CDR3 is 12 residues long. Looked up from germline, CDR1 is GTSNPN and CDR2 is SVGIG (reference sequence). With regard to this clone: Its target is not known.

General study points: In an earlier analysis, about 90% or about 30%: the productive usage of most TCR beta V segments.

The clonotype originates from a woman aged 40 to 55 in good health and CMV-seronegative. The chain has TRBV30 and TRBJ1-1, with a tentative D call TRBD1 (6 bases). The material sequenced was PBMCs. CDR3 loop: CAWSVPGVEAFF. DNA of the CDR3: TGTGCCTGGAGTGTACCAGGGGTAGAAGCTTTCTTT.